This T cell receptor beta chain originates from a study of PD-L1 blockade in urothelial cancer. Whole-study context: Atezolizumab 1,200 mg was given intravenously every 3 weeks, starting 2014.

Data came from immunoSEQ multiplex PCR; TCRdb stores just in-frame clones and leaves some out. The table lists under 95,000 clones, about 83% of them singletons. This CDR3 region has 17 residues. The germline V gene encodes CDR1 SGHTA and CDR2 FQGTGA. V dropped 2 bases and J dropped 0 bases, with 15 bases sitting between them. Regarding time point: pretreatment peripheral blood. Sample: PBMCs, taken around atezolizumab (anti-PD-L1) treatment. The TCR comes from a man in his fifties or sixties with urothelial cancer. This chain joins TRBV7-3 and TRBJ2-3; D possibly corresponds to TRBD2 (6 bases). The CDR3 protein is CASSLDTGGLSTDTQYF. CDR3 coding DNA: TGTGCCAGCAGCTTAGATACCGGGGGTCTTAGCACAGATACGCAGTATTTT.